This paragraph reports one T cell receptor beta chain. The target of this receptor is not known. Base-call qualities are not available, and no considerably larger clone is one nucleotide away. According to the study, the label for this sample's time point signals: about 28 days (+/-7) after the second vaccine dose. AZD1222 recipients whose second dose came at about 4 weeks and those whose second dose came at about 12 weeks were combined into one group, since spike-specific TCR depth and breadth did not differ between the two schedules. Vaccinee samples were obtained from the UK trials COV001 and COV002, which included a single-blind randomized controlled phase 2/3 trial of AZD1222 (ChAdOx1 nCoV-19) in healthy adults. For TCRbeta chain sequencing, PBMC samples were collected from trial participants at day 0 and at day 28 after the second dose. This sample was taken from a study of T cell responses to AZD1222 COVID-19 vaccine (dated by TCRdb to the early 2020s). For context, the study as a whole: A total of about 230 trial participants underwent TCR sequencing, of whom approximately 210 received two doses of AZD1222 and about 26 received two doses of the MenACWY control vaccine. Trial participants were enrolled into age subgroups of 18-55, 56-69 and 70-plus years, which contained approximately 150, 30 and 60 TCR-sequenced participants, respectively. Paper-wide results and their limitations: Most participants were white British and females outnumbered males, and the authors suggested that clonal diversity may have been underestimated. Conclusions about previously exposed vaccinees are limited, since just six AZD1222 recipients were seropositive for SARS-CoV-2 at baseline. After two AZD1222 doses, both the breadth and the depth of spike-specific TCRs were significantly higher than at day 0 and than in MenACWY recipients. Reportedly, almost half of the unique spike-specific TCRs recognized epitopes lying outside the regions that are mutated in the B.1.351 and B.1.1.7 variants. The whole spike protein was spanned by vaccine-associated CD4 TCRs, and dominant responses were seen in regions 160-218 and 743-854. In the small 56-69-year group, the increase in depth fell short of significance, most likely because of low power. Because no day 14 peak-response samples were available, repertoires were characterized only after the peak T cell response.

Trimming takes 2 bases from V and 8 bases from J, and the germline ends sit 16 bases apart. The germline V gene (reference sequence) supplies CDR1 LGHDT and CDR2 YNNKEL. Counted from cysteine to phenylalanine, this CDR3 has 15 amino acids. The DNA shown is the 45-base CDR3, in frame from base 1. The CDR3 regions of human TCRbeta chains were analyzed by immunosequencing. Turning to the authors' computational methods: TCRs in the repertoires were matched against a reference library of SARS-CoV-2-specific TCRs that had been generated with the MIRA antigen-specificity platform. Breadth meant the fraction of unique TCRs that were SARS-CoV-2-associated, whereas depth meant the fraction of total T cells that were SARS-CoV-2-associated. Using the MIRA data, each spike-specific TCR was mapped to the spike region that the TCR reacts to and placed in a CD4 or CD8 class. Log10-transformed breadth and depth values were compared by one-way ANOVA with Sidak's multiple comparisons tests. Entries here come from immuneACCESS through TCRdb and include only in-frame sequences with V and J called. Some clones fail to appear in such tables; in the studies checked, an unresolved V gene covers under half of the shortfall, and the cause of the remainder is unknown. V, J and clone size were drawn from that table, and D and trimming were deduced from the DNA. This sample has 130,000 to 150,000 clones in its table, and around 93% of those were observed once. Approximately 3.9% of the sample lies in the top ten.

The source was peripheral blood, collected 28 days after the second AZD1222 dose. The chain was built from TRBV3-1 (or the pseudogene TRBV3-2) and TRBJ2-4; TRBD2 is a weak D gene call, 5 bases matching. This sequence was found in an adult who received the AZD1222 COVID-19 vaccine. The nucleotides read TGTGCCAGCAGCCAAAACAGAGTCCCCGGGGACATTCAGTACTTC. Its protein product is CASSQNRVPGDIQYF.